One T cell receptor (beta chain) is described in this entry. These data originate in a study of blood T cell repertoires in COVID-19. Germline CDR1 is SGHRS and CDR2 is YFSETQ. CDR3 length: 15 residues. The V gene end was trimmed by 4 bases and the J gene end by 2 bases; junction bases not matched to a gene: 2. Assay used: immunoSEQ multiplex PCR; TCRdb lists only in-frame clones, some missing. The repertoire consists of 25,000 to 30,000 clones, with around 85% occurring once and the leading ten covering less than 35%. This clonotype originated in a woman older than 75 with COVID-19, enrolled during active disease. The source material was peripheral blood. This sequence joins TRBV5-1 and TRBJ2-5, with 13 bases matching TRBD2. CDR3 protein: CASSTSGGGQETQYF. The CDR3 DNA reads TGCGCCAGCAGCACTAGCGGGGGGGGGCAAGAGACCCAGTACTTC.